The 5 T cell receptor beta chains below were found in one sample sequenced in a study of blood T cells in healthy people across ages. Sample-barcoded 5' priming and a J-beta primer mix drove a second PCR of 7 to 11 cycles. One entry per CDR3 protein results from TCRdb running MiXCR on the 5' RACE reads. This sample carries 700,000 to 900,000 distinct CDR3 sequences, about 48% of them seen once, and the ten largest clones take approximately 40%. Material for sequencing was blood. The receptors derive from a man older than 75 in good health.

The chain employs TRBV5-1 and TRBJ2-5, with TRBD1 matching over 8 bases. Germline V gene data show CDR1 as SGHRS and CDR2 as YFSETQ. This CDR3 region has 14 residues. The V segment lost 5 bases and the J segment 3 bases; nucleotides outside the gene matches: 6. In DNA form, the CDR3 reads TGCGCCAGCAGGGCGGCAGGGGGCAAAGAGACCCAGTACTTC. Amino acid sequence: CASRAAGGKETQYF.

The chain uses TRBV24-1 and TRBJ2-3; 8 positions match TRBD1. This CDR3 has 16 amino acids. After removal of 1 base from V and 0 bases from J, the junction contained 2 bases not matched to a gene. CDR1 is KGHDR, CDR2 SFDVKD, per germline. The CDR3 region is CATSDFRDRSTDTQYF. The CDR3, as DNA: TGTGCCACCAGTGATTTTCGGGACAGGAGCACAGATACGCAGTATTTT.

V usage is TRBV28 and J usage is TRBJ1-2; the match to TRBD1 covers 8 bases. Germline trimming cut 6 bases from V and 4 bases from J; bases unmatched to any gene: 7. CDR3 size: 14 residues. The germline V gene has CDR1 MDHEN and CDR2 SYDVKM. The CDR3: CASRQTGAAYGYTF. CDR3 in DNA: TGTGCCAGCAGACAGACAGGGGCGGCCTATGGCTACACCTTC.

The chain joins TRBV25-1 to TRBJ1-2, with D tentatively TRBD1 (5 bases). CDR1 MGHDK and CDR2 SYGVNS come from the germline V gene. The CDR3 spans 13 residues. Trimming cost V 6 bases and J 4 bases, with 12 bases left between them. This CDR3 reads CASSRLGGYGYTF. As DNA, the CDR3 is TGTGCCAGCAGCCGGTTGGGGGGCTATGGCTACACCTTC.

This clonotype was recorded a few times. The rearrangement links TRBV29-1 to TRBJ2-7; TRBD1 aligns across 10 bases. Germline V gives CDR1 SQVTM, CDR2 ANQGSEA. The V segment lost 1 base and the J segment 4 bases; nucleotides outside the gene matches: 4. The CDR3 has 14 amino acids. For the CDR3, the DNA is TGCAGCGTTGAAGGGGGGACAGGGGTTTACGAGCAGTACTTC. It encodes CSVEGGTGVYEQYF.